This TCR beta chain was profiled in a study of shared T cell receptors in the human thymus. Trimming removed 5 bases from V and 5 bases from J; junction bases left unmatched: 11. This CDR3 comprises 16 residues. CDR1 is MRHNA and CDR2 is SNTAGT in the germline V gene. TCRdb keeps only in-frame clones here, not all; method: immunoSEQ multiplex PCR. Of roughly 560,000 clones detected, roughly 74% appear once; the ten largest clones hold about 0.014%. These data are also associated with another study on human thymus T cells.

The chain links TRBV6-4 to TRBJ2-5; 10 bases line up with TRBD2. The sequence was collected from a boy younger than two with a congenital heart defect. Material for sequencing was thymocytes. The CDR3 DNA is TGTGCCAGCAGTCTTGTAACTAGCGGGACCCCGGAGACCCAGTACTTC. It translates to CASSLVTSGTPETQYF.